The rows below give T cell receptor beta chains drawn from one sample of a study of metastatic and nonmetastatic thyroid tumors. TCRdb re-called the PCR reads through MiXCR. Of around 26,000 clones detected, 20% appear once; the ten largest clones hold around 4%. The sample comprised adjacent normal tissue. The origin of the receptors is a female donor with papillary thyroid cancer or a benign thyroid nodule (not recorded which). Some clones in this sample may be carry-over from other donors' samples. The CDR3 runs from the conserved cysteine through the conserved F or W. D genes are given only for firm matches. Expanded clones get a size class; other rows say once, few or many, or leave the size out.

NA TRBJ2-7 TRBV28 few CASSRSGVYEQYF TGTGCCAGCAGTCGGTCGGGAGTCTACGAGCAGTACTTC
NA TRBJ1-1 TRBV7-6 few CASSLRAGSNTEAFF TGTGCCAGCAGCTTAAGGGCAGGGTCGAACACTGAAGCTTTCTTT
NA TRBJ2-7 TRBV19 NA CASSLDRWASEQYF TGTGCCAGTAGTTTAGATCGCTGGGCTAGCGAGCAGTACTTC
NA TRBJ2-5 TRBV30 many CAWSRAIGSQETQYF TGTGCCTGGAGTCGAGCCATTGGCAGCCAAGAGACCCAGTACTTC
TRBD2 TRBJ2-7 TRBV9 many CASSSVAGGPDEQYF TGTGCCAGCAGCTCCGTAGCGGGAGGGCCCGACGAGCAGTACTTC
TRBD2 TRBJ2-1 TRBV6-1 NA CASSPAGAAEQFF TGTGCCAGCAGTCCAGCGGGAGCGGCTGAGCAGTTCTTC
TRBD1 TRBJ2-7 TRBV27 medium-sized CASSQRDSGYEQYF TGTGCCAGCTCCCAACGGGACAGTGGCTACGAGCAGTACTTC
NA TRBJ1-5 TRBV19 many CASSMGGDLKPQHF TGTGCCAGTAGTATGGGCGGAGACTTGAAGCCCCAGCATTTT
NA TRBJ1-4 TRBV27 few CASSSGGGDEKLFF TGTGCCAGCAGTTCAGGCGGGGGCGACGAAAAACTGTTTTTT
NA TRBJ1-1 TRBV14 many CASSHWENTEAFF TGTGCCAGCAGCCACTGGGAAAACACTGAAGCTTTCTTT
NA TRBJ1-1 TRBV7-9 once CASNHDGVGTEAFF TGTGCCAGCAACCACGACGGGGTTGGCACTGAAGCTTTCTTT
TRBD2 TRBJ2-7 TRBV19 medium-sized CASSRRSGTPYEQYF TGTGCCAGTAGTAGACGTAGCGGGACCCCCTACGAGCAGTACTTC
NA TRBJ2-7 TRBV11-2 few CASSLALWSYYEQYF TGTGCCAGCAGCTTAGCTCTGTGGTCGTACTACGAGCAGTACTTC
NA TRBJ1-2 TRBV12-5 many CASGFPSREGYGYTF TGTGCTAGTGGTTTCCCGAGCAGGGAAGGCTATGGCTACACCTTC
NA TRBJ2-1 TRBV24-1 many CATSDFGRGAGEQFF TGTGCCACCAGTGATTTTGGTCGGGGAGCAGGGGAGCAGTTCTTC
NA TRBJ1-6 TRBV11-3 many CASSLGARNSPLHF TGTGCCAGCAGCCTAGGGGCCCGCAATTCACCCCTCCACTTT
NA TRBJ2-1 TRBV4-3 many CASSHLTRGSYNEQFF TGCGCCAGCAGCCACCTGACAAGGGGGTCCTACAATGAGCAGTTCTTC
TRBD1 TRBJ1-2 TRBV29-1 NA CSVVLGTGGSGDYGYTF TGCAGCGTTGTGTTAGGGACAGGGGGCAGTGGTGACTATGGCTACACCTTC
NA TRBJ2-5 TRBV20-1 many CSARGDSQETQYF TGCAGTGCTAGAGGTGACTCGCAAGAGACCCAGTACTTC
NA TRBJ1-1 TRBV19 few CATRTDLNTEAFF TGTGCCACCCGGACTGATCTTAACACTGAAGCTTTCTTT
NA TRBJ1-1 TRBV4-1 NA CASSQKVLSLKAVF TGCGCCAGCAGCCAGAAGGTGCTTTCTCTCAAAGCTGTCTTT
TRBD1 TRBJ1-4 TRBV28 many CASSEQTGYEKLFF TGTGCCAGCAGTGAGCAGACAGGGTATGAAAAACTGTTTTTT
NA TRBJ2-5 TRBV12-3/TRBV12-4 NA CASSLEAAQETQYF TGTGCCAGCAGTTTAGAGGCAGCTCAAGAGACCCAGTACTTC
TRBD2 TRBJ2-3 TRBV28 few CASSSLAGGNKYLIYTQYF TGTGCCAGCAGTTCCCTAGCGGGAGGAAACAAATATCTCATATATACGCAGTATTTT
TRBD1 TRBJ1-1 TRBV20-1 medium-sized CSAGQGALNTEAFF TGCAGTGCAGGACAGGGGGCTTTGAACACTGAAGCTTTCTTT
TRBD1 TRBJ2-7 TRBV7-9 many CASSDRASSEQYF TGTGCCAGCAGCGACAGGGCCTCGAGCGAGCAGTACTTC
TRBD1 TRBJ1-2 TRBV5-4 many CASSLQGVLDGYTF TGTGCCAGCAGCTTACAGGGGGTTTTAGATGGCTACACCTTC
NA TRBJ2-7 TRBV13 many CASSLALQVSYEQYF TGTGCCAGCAGCTTAGCCTTACAGGTCTCCTACGAGCAGTACTTC
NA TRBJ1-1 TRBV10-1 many CASSESGRGLGEAFF TGCGCCAGCAGTGAGTCGGGTAGGGGTTTGGGTGAAGCTTTCTTT
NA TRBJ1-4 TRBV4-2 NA CASSQELLNEKLFF TGTGCCAGCAGCCAAGAACTCCTTAATGAAAAGTTGTTTTTT
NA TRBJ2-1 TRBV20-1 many CSARGWTVHNEQFF TGCAGTGCTAGAGGCTGGACAGTCCACAATGAGCAGTTCTTC
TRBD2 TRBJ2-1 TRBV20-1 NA CSATLAGGYNEQFF TGCAGTGCAACCCTAGCGGGAGGATACAATGAGCAGTTCTTC
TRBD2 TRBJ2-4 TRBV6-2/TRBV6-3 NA CASSSSGGRTSGRLGNIQYF TGTGCCAGCAGCAGTTCAGGGGGTCGTACTAGCGGGAGATTGGGAAACATTCAGTACTTC
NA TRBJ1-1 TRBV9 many CASSVSASAEAFF TGTGCCAGCAGCGTATCCGCCTCGGCTGAAGCTTTCTTT
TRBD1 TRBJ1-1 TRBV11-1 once CASSPGTGYLNTEAFF TGTGCCAGCAGCCCCGGGACAGGGTACTTGAACACTGAAGCTTTCTTT
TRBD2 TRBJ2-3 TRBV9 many CASSVAAGGPWSADTQYF TGTGCCAGCAGCGTAGCCGCGGGAGGGCCGTGGTCTGCCGATACGCAGTATTTT
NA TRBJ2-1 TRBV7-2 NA CTSSLSWSSYNEQFF TGTACCAGCAGCCTTAGCTGGAGCTCCTACAATGAGCAGTTCTTC
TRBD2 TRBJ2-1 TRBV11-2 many CASSRWTSGSHEQFF TGTGCCAGCAGCCGATGGACTAGCGGGTCCCATGAGCAGTTCTTC
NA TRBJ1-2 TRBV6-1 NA CASSDGAYGYTF TGTGCCAGCAGTGATGGGGCATATGGCTACACCTTC
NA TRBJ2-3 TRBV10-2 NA CASSMESSSTDKQYF TGCGCCAGCAGTATGGAGAGCTCTAGCACAGATAAGCAGTATTTT
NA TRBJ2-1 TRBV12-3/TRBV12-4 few CASSLGLRNEQFF TGTGCCAGCAGTTTAGGACTTCGGAATGAGCAGTTCTTC
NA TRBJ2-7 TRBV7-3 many CASSLYTGSYEQYF TGTGCCAGCAGCTTATATACGGGCTCCTACGAGCAGTACTTC
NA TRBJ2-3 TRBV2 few CASMCADTQYF TGTGCCAGCATGTGTGCAGATACGCAGTATTTT
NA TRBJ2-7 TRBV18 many CASSGLRANEQYF TGTGCCAGCTCCGGACTAAGGGCAAACGAGCAGTACTTC
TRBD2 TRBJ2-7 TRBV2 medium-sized CASRFGLAVLEQYF TGTGCCAGCCGGTTCGGACTAGCGGTCCTAGAGCAGTACTTC
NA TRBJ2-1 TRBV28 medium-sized CATKAGYGLNNEQFF TGTGCCACTAAGGCGGGGTACGGACTTAACAATGAGCAGTTCTTC
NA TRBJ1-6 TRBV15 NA CATSRLQKAPSSYNSPLHF TGTGCCACCAGCAGACTCCAGAAGGCTCCGAGCTCCTATAATTCACCCCTCCACTTT
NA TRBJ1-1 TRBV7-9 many CASSLDLEQLGAFF TGTGCCAGCAGCTTAGACCTGGAACAGTTGGGAGCTTTCTTT